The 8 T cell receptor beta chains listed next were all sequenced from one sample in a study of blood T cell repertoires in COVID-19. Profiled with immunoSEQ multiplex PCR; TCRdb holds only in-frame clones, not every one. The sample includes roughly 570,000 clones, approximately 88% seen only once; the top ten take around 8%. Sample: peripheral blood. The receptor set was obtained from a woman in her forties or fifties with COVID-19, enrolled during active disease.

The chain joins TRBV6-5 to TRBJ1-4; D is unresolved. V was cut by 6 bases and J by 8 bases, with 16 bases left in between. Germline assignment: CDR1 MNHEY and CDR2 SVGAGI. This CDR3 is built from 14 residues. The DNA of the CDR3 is TGTGCCAGCAGAACTGAACCAACCGGGGAAAAACTGTTTTTT. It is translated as CASRTEPTGEKLFF.

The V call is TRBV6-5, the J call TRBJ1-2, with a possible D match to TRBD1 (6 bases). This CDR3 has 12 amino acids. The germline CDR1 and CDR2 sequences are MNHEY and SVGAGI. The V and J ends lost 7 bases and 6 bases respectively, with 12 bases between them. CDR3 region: CASTQGGDGYTF. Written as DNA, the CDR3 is TGTGCCAGCACCCAAGGGGGGGATGGCTACACCTTC.

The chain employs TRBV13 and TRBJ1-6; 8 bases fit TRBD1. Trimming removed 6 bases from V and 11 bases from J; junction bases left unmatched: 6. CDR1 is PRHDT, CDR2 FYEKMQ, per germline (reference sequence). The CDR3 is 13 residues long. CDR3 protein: CASRIGTGTPLHF. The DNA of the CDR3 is TGTGCCAGCAGGATCGGGACAGGAACACCCCTCCACTTT.

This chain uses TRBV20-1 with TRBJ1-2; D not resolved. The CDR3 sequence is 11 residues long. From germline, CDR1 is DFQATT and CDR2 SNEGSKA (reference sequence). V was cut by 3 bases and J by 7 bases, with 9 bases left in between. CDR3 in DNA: TGCAGTGCTAGCCCCGGGAGTGGCTACACCTTC. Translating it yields CSASPGSGYTF.

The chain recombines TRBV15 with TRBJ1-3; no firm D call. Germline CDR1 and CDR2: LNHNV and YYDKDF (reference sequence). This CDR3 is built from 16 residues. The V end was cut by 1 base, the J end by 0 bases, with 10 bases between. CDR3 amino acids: CATSRARSHSGNTIYF. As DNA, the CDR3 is TGTGCCACCAGCAGAGCCCGCAGTCACTCTGGAAACACCATATATTTT.

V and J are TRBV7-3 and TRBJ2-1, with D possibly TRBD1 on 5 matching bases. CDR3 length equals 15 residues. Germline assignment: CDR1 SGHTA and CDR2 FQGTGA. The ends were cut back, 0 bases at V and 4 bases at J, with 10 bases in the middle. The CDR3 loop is CASSLTPDSYNEQFF. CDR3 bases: TGTGCCAGCAGCTTAACCCCCGACAGTTACAATGAGCAGTTCTTC. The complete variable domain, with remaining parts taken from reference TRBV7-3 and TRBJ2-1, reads GAGVSQTPSNKVTEKGKYVELRCDPISGHTALYWYRQSLGQGPEFLIYFQGTGAADDSGLPNDRFFAVRPEGSVSTLKIQRTERGDSAVYLCASSLTPDSYNEQFFGPGTRLTVL.

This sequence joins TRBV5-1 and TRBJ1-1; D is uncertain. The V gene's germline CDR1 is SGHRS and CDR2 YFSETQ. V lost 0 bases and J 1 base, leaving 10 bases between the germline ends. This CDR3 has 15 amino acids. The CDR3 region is CASSLGGTGNTEAFF. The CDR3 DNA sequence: TGCGCCAGCAGCTTGGGAGGTACGGGGAACACTGAAGCTTTCTTT.

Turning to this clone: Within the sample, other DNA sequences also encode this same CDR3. This CDR3 is CASSLVGQGYNSPLHF. The CDR3 nucleotides read TGTGCCAGCAGTTTAGTCGGACAGGGTTATAATTCACCCCTCCACTTT. The chain uses TRBV27 and TRBJ1-6; 8 bases fit TRBD1. The V segment lost 2 bases and the J segment 4 bases; nucleotides outside the gene matches: 4. Germline V lookup: CDR1 MNHEY, CDR2 SMNVEV (reference sequence). The CDR3 is made up of 16 amino acids.